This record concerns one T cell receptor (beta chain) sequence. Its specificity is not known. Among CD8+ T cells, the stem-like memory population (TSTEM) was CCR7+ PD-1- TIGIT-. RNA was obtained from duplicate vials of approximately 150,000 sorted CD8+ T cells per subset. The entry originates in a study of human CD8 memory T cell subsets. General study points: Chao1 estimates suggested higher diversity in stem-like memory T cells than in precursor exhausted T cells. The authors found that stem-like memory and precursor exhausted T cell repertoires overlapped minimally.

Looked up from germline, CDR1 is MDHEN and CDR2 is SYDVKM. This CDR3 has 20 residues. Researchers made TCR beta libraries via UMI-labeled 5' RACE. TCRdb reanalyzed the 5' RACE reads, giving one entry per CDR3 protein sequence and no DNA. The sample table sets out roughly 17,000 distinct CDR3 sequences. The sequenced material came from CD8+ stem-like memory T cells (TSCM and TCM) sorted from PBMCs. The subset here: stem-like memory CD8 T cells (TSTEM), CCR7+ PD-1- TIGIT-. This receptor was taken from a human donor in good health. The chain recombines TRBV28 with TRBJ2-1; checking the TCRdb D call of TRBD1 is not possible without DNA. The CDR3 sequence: CASSLWYRGNMTSSYNEQFF.